This T cell receptor (beta chain) derives from a study of cytomegalovirus exposure and HLA in healthy donors. Study observations and caveats: The authors later found HLA-associated TCR beta chains more clonally expanded than equally common others. Exclusion as indistinguishable affected some V segments, including TRBV6-2 and TRBV6-3. V- and J-gene trimming of TCR beta was linked (in a later analysis) to a missense DCLRE1C variant. Across donors, sequencing depth was assumed by presence/absence analyses to be roughly uniform.

This CDR3 region has 15 residues. Germline V gene lookup returns CDR1 LNHDA and CDR2 SQIVND (reference sequence). V dropped 9 bases and J dropped 1 base, with 15 bases sitting between them. In the case of this clone: Its target is not known.

The PCR had 60 Vbeta and 13 Jbeta primers. The assay was immunoSEQ multiplex PCR, and TCRdb's table has in-frame clones only and misses some. Of approximately 100,000 clones in the sample, around 82% were seen once. The V gene is TRBV19, the J gene TRBJ2-2; D possibly corresponds to TRBD2 (6 bases). The TCR comes from a woman in her fifties or sixties in good health and CMV-seropositive. The sequencing input was PBMCs. CDR3: CASETGGLNTGELFF. The CDR3, as DNA: TGTGCCAGCGAAACCGGGGGACTGAACACCGGGGAGCTGTTTTTT.